This TCR beta chain stems from a study of blood T cell repertoires in COVID-19. This clone is a singleton in its sample. Generated by immunoSEQ multiplex PCR, the TCRdb table keeps only in-frame clones and is missing some. The table has 150,000 or so clones, around 84% seen once. The germline gives CDR1 GTSNPN, CDR2 SVGIG (reference sequence). This CDR3 comprises 13 residues. V was shortened by 4 bases and J by 0 bases, with 10 bases between the two germline ends. The sequenced sample was peripheral blood. V gene TRBV30 combines with J gene TRBJ2-7, with D maybe TRBD1 (6 bases). This TCR derives from an older woman with acute or convalescent COVID-19. The CDR3 loop reads CAWTPGDSYEQYF. CDR3 nucleotide sequence: TGTGCCTGGACACCAGGGGACTCCTACGAGCAGTACTTC.